This T cell receptor beta chain was found in a study of blood T cell repertoires in COVID-19 (dated by TCRdb to the early 2020s). Background for the entire study: The collaborator samples originated in the United States, Italy and Spain and spanned the acute and convalescent phases of COVID-19. Where available, HLA class I and class II types were taken from metadata supplied by the sample provider and were not determined by assay-based typing. The repertoires were released in a freely available public database meant as a resource for research on the immune response to SARS-CoV-2. Samples were obtained from the ongoing ImmuneRACE study (first 160 participants) and from over 1,000 subjects provided by 6 global collaborators. The material from the prospective study consisted of cDNA or gDNA derived from T cells, B-cell-depleted T cells, or PBMCs. Deeply sampled blood TCRbeta repertoires from subjects exposed to, actively infected with, or recovered from COVID-19 were included in the dataset. A de-identified subject ID, COVID-19 status, age in years and sex were almost always included in the sample metadata. Broader findings and caveats from the paper: The quantity of clinical and demographic metadata differed by source and by participant and was supplied without curation.

The immunoSEQ Assay, a bias-controlled multiplex PCR, was used to amplify TCRbeta CDR3 regions from genomic DNA. The published analysis was carried out like this. The number of nucleated cells in each sample was estimated by amplification of reference gene primers within the assay. To quantify the absolute abundance of each unique TCRbeta CDR3 rearrangement, sequence reads were collapsed and filtered. For each sample, productive Simpson clonality was calculated by taking the square root of Simpson's diversity index across productive rearrangements. TCRdb holds this immuneACCESS table with in-frame rearrangements only. Some clones are missing; in checked studies, unresolved V genes explain under half, and the rest has no known cause. The DNA gave D and trimming, while V, J and clone size come from that table. The sample records around 150,000 clones, approximately 80% of which are singletons. Of the sample, 7% is held by the ten largest clones.

As for this clone: This clone's antigen is unknown. Base-call qualities are not available, and no considerably larger clone is one nucleotide away.

One collaborating source in Seattle enrolled patients during active infection and followed them longitudinally through the course of disease. The collaborating institutions used their own protocols to collect whole blood in K2EDTA tubes. For TCRbeta analysis, collaborators shipped samples as frozen whole blood, isolated PBMCs, or DNA extracted from either of those sample types. Sequencing used peripheral blood. The clonotype was recovered from a woman aged 40 to 50 with COVID-19, enrolled during active disease.

The nucleotide sequence is TGTGCCAGCAGTGAAGCGGGTTTTTCCAGCGGGAACTACGAGCAGTACTTC. Its translation is CASSEAGFSSGNYEQYF. The receptor chain draws on TRBV6-1 and TRBJ2-7; TRBD2 lines up with 7 middle nucleotides. CDR1 and CDR2, looked up from the germline V gene, are MNHNS and SASEGT. From the cysteine through the phenylalanine, the CDR3 covers 17 amino acids. Only the CDR3 part of the read is kept: 51 bases, read in frame from the first base. Clipping removes 0 bases from V and 3 bases from J, with 11 as the unmatched junction base count.